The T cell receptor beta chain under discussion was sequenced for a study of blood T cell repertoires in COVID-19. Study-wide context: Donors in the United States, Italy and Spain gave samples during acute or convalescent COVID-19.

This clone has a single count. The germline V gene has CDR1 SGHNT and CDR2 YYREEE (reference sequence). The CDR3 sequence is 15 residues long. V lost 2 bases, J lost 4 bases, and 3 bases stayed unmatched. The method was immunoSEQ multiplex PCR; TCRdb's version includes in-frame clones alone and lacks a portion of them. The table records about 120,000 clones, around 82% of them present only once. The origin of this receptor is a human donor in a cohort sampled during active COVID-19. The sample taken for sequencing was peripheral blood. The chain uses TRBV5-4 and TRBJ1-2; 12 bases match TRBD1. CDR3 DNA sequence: TGTGCCAGCAGCTTTAGGGACAGGGGGCCCTATGGCTACACCTTC. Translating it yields CASSFRDRGPYGYTF.